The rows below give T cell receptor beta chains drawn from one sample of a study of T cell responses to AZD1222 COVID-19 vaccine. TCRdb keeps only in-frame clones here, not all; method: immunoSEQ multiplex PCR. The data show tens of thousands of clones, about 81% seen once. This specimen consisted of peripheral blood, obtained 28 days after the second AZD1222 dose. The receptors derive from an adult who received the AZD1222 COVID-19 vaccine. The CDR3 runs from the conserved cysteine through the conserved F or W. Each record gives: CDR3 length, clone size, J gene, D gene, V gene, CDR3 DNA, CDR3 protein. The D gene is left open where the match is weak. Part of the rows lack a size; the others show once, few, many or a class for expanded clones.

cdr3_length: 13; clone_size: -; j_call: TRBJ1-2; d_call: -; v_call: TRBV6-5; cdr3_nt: TGTGCCAGCAGTTACGGGCAGCTTTATGGCTACACCTTC; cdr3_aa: CASSYGQLYGYTF
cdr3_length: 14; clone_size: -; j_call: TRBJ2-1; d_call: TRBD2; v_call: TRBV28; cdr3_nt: TGTGCCAGTGCCGGACTAGCGGACCAACGTGAGCAGTTCTTC; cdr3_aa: CASAGLADQREQFF
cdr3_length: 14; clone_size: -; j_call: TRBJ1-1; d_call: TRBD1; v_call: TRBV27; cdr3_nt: TGTGCCAGCAGTTTGACAGGGTTGAACACTGAAGCTTTCTTT; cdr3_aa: CASSLTGLNTEAFF
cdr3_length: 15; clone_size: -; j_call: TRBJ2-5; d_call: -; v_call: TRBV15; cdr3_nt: TGTGCCACCAGCAGAGGGAGGGGGCGGCAAGAGACCCAGTACTTC; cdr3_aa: CATSRGRGRQETQYF
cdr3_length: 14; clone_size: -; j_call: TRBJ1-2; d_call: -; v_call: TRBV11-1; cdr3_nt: TGTGCCAGCAGCCGAAGCGGGGATGACTATGGCTACACCTTC; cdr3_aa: CASSRSGDDYGYTF
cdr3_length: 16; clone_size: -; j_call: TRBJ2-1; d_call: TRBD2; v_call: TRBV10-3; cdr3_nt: TGTGCCATCAGTCGAGGGACTAGCGGGAGGGTAAATGAGCAGTTCTTC; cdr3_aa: CAISRGTSGRVNEQFF
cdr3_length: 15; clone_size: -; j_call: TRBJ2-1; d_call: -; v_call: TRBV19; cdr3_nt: TGTGCCAGTAAGCCGGGACTTTACTCCTACAATGAGCAGTTCTTC; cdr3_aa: CASKPGLYSYNEQFF
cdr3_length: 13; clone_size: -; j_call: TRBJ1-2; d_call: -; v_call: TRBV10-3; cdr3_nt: TGTGCCATCAGTGTACCGGACAACTATGGCTACACCTTC; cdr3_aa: CAISVPDNYGYTF
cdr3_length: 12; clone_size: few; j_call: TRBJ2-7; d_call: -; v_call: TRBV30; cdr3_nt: TGTGCCTGGAGGAAAACCTCCTACGAGCAGTACTTC; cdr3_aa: CAWRKTSYEQYF
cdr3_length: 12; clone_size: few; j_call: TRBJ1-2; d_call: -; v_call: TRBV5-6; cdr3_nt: TGTGCCAGCAGCTCCACAACGAGTGGCTACACCTTC; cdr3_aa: CASSSTTSGYTF
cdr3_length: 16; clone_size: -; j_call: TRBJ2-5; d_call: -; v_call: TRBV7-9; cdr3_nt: TGTGCCAGCAGCTTAGGAGGAGGGTACGTTCAAGAGACCCAGTACTTC; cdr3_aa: CASSLGGGYVQETQYF
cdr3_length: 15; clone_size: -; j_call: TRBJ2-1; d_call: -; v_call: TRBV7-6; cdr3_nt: TGTGCCAGCAGCCAGCTGGGGCAGGGTTACAATGAGCAGTTCTTC; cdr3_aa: CASSQLGQGYNEQFF
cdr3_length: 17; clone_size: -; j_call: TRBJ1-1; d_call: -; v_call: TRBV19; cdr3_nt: TGTGCCACTGAGTCCCCGGGGGCCAGTCTCATGAACACTGAAGCTTTCTTT; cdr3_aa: CATESPGASLMNTEAFF
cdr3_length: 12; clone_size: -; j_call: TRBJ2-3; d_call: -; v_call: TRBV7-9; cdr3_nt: TGTGCCAGCAGAACGACAGTGGATACGCAGTATTTT; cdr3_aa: CASRTTVDTQYF
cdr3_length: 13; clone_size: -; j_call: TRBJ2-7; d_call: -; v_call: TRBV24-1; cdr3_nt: TGTGCCACCACACCCCCTGGCACCTACGAGCAGTACTTC; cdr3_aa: CATTPPGTYEQYF
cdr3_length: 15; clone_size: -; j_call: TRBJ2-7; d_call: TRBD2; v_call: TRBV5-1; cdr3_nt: TGCGCCAGCAGTTCCGGACTAGCGGGTACCTACGAGCAGTACTTC; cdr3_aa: CASSSGLAGTYEQYF
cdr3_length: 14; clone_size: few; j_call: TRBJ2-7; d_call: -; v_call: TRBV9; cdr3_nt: TGTGCCAGCAGCGTCGGGAGCCTCCTTGATGAGCAGTACTTC; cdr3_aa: CASSVGSLLDEQYF
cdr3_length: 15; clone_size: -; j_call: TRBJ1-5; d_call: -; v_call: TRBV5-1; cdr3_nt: TGCGCCAGCAGCCCCGATTTGGGAGGGAATCAGCCCCAGCATTTT; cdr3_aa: CASSPDLGGNQPQHF
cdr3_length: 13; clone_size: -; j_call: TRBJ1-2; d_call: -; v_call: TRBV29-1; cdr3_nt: TGCAGCGTTGAAGAGGGCAGATACTATGGCTACACCTTC; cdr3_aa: CSVEEGRYYGYTF
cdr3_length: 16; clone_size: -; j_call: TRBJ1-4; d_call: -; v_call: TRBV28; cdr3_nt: TGTGCCAGCAGTCCCCTAGGGGCAGCAACTAATGAAAAACTGTTTTTT; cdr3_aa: CASSPLGAATNEKLFF
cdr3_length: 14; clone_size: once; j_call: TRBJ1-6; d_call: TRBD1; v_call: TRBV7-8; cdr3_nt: TGTGCCAGCAGCTCCGGACAGGGGTATTCACCCCTCCACTTT; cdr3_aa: CASSSGQGYSPLHF
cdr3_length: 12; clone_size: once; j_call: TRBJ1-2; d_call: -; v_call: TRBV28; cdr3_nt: TGTGCCAGCAGTTTCCGGGGGGTTGGCTACACCTTC; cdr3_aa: CASSFRGVGYTF
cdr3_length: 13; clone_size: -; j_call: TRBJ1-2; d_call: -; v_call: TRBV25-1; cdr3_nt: TGTGCCAGCTCCATGGGGGGCGGCTATGGCTACACCTTC; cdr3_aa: CASSMGGGYGYTF
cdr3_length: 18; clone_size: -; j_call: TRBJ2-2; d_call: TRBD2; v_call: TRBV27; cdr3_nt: TGTGCCAGCAGTTTACCCACCGGGCAGCGGGGGGACACCGGGGAGCTGTTTTTT; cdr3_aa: CASSLPTGQRGDTGELFF
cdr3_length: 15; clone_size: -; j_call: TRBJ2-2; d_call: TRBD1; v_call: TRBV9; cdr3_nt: TGTGCCAGCAGTGTCTTGGACAGGGCCACCGGGGAGCTGTTTTTT; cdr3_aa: CASSVLDRATGELFF
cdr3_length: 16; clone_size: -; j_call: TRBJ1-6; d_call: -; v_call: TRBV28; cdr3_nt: TGTGCCAGCAGTTTTGGGGGGAGCTCCTATAATTCACCCCTCCACTTT; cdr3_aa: CASSFGGSSYNSPLHF
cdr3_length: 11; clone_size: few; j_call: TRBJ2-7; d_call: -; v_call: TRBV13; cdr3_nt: TGTGCCAGCAGCTTTCGTGGCGAGCAGTACTTC; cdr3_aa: CASSFRGEQYF
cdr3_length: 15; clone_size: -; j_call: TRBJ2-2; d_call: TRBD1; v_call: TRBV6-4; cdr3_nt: TGTGCCAGCAGTGCGGGGACAGGGGACATGGGGGAGCTGTTTTTT; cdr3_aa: CASSAGTGDMGELFF
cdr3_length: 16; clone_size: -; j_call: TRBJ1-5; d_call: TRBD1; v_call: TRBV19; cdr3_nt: TGTGCCAGTAGTGCCGGGACAGTTTATAGCAATCAGCCCCAGCATTTT; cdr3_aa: CASSAGTVYSNQPQHF
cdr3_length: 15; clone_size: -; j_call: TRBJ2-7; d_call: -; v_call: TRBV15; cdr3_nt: TGTGCCACCAGCAGAGGACAGTGGGAGGTCAACGAGCAGTACTTC; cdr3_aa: CATSRGQWEVNEQYF
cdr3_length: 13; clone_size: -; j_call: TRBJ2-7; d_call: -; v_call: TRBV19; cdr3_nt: TGTGCCAGTAGTATTCTCCTGGGCTACGAGCAGTACTTC; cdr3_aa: CASSILLGYEQYF